The 9 T cell receptor beta chains in this list originate from one sample, sequenced in a study of blood T cell repertoires in COVID-19. Produced via immunoSEQ multiplex PCR; TCRdb's table is partial and in-frame only. The sample records approximately 150,000 clones, over 80% being singletons. The sequenced sample consisted of peripheral blood. The receptors shown here come from an elderly woman with COVID-19, enrolled during active disease.

The rearrangement uses TRBV3-1 (or the pseudogene TRBV3-2) and TRBJ1-1; D gene unclear. V gave up 1 base and J gave up 1 base, with 10 bases separating them. This CDR3 is 15 amino acids long. The V gene's germline CDR1 is LGHDT and CDR2 YNNKEL (reference sequence). The CDR3 DNA reads as TGTGCCAGCAGCCAAGGGTCCGGGGAGAACACTGAAGCTTTCTTT. As protein: CASSQGSGENTEAFF.

This clone was detected a few times. The chain recombines TRBV28 with TRBJ1-2; TRBD1 agrees at 7 bases. Per the germline V gene, CDR1 is MDHEN and CDR2 is SYDVKM. CDR3 size: 15 residues. The V gene end was trimmed by 8 bases and the J gene end by 4 bases; junction bases not matched to a gene: 13. The CDR3 sequence is CASREEGAAGYGYTF. In DNA, the CDR3 is TGTGCCAGCCGAGAGGAGGGGGCTGCAGGCTATGGCTACACCTTC.

This clone was seen a single time. The chain employs TRBV20-1 and TRBJ2-2; D unclear. The V gene's germline CDR1 is DFQATT and CDR2 SNEGSKA (reference sequence). Between the trimmed V and J ends, which lost 3 bases and 5 bases, there was a span of 10 bases. The length of the CDR3 is 13 residues. The CDR3 is CSASALSTGELFF. The CDR3 region has the DNA TGCAGTGCTAGTGCACTATCGACCGGGGAGCTGTTTTTT.

V and J are TRBV7-6 and TRBJ2-7, with 12 bases that match TRBD1. The CDR3 is 15 residues long. The germline CDR1 and CDR2 sequences are SGHVS and FNYEAQ. The V gene end was trimmed by 6 bases and the J gene end by 3 bases; junction bases not matched to a gene: 6. The CDR3 sequence: CASSAGTGGYYEQYF. CDR3 nucleotides: TGTGCCAGCAGTGCCGGGACAGGGGGCTACTACGAGCAGTACTTC.

This rearrangement joins TRBV6-5 to TRBJ1-1; a weak D match, TRBD1 (6 bases). The CDR3 runs to 15 residues. The ends were cut back, 2 bases at V and 0 bases at J, with 10 bases in the middle. Germline V CDR1 and CDR2: MNHEY, SVGAGI. CDR3 in DNA: TGTGCCAGCAGTTACCTGGACAGCTTGAACACTGAAGCTTTCTTT. This gives the protein CASSYLDSLNTEAFF.

The rearrangement links TRBV6-6 to TRBJ2-5, with TRBD2 matching 7 bases. V was clipped by 4 bases and J by 2 bases; unmatched bases: 7. The germline V gene encodes CDR1 MNHNY and CDR2 SVGAGI (reference sequence). The CDR3 has 15 amino acids. The CDR3 here is CASSWGRGEQETQYF. In DNA form, the CDR3 reads TGTGCCAGCAGTTGGGGGAGGGGAGAACAAGAGACCCAGTACTTC.

The rearrangement links TRBV5-1 to TRBJ2-2, with D uncertain. The germline V gene encodes CDR1 SGHRS and CDR2 YFSETQ. Trimming pared 1 base from V and 6 bases from J, leaving 10 bases between. The CDR3 has 14 amino acids. The CDR3 nucleotides read TGCGCCAGCAGCTTGTCATCGGTGGCCGGGGAGCTGTTTTTT. This sequence encodes CASSLSSVAGELFF.

This clone was counted once. The J gene is TRBJ1-3, the V gene TRBV7-6; no clear D gene. CDR3 size: 15 residues. Germline V gene sequence: CDR1 SGHVS, CDR2 FNYEAQ. Trimming took 1 base from V and 7 from J, leaving 14 bases between them. This CDR3 reads CASSLGPPSGNTIYF. CDR3 coding DNA: TGTGCCAGCAGCTTAGGACCCCCCTCGGGGAACACCATATATTTT.

The chain employs TRBV5-1 and TRBJ1-6; 10 bases are a match to TRBD1. Trimming at V came to 4 bases and at J to 9 bases, leaving 4 bases not matched to a gene. The CDR3 totals 14 residues. CDR1 and CDR2 (germline): SGHRS, YFSETQ. The CDR3 region has the DNA TGCGCCAGCAGCGATGGACAGGGGGGTTCACCCCTCCACTTT. Protein product: CASSDGQGGSPLHF. The whole variable domain, filled in from reference TRBV5-1 and TRBJ1-6, reads KAGVTQTPRYLIKTRGQQVTLSCSPISGHRSVSWYQQTPGQGLQFLFEYFSETQRNKGNFPGRFSGRQFSNSRSEMNVSTLELGDSALYLCASSDGQGGSPLHFGNGTRLTVT.